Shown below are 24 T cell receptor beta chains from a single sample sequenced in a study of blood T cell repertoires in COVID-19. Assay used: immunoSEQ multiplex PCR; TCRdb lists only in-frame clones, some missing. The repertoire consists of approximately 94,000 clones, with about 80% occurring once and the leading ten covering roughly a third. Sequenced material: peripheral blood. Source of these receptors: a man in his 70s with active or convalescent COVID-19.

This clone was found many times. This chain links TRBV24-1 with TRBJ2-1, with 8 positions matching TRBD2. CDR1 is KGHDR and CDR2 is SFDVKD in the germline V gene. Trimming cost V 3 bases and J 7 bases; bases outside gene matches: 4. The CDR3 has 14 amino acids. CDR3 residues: CATSDPGLVNEQFF. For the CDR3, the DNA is TGTGCCACCAGTGATCCGGGACTAGTAAATGAGCAGTTCTTC.

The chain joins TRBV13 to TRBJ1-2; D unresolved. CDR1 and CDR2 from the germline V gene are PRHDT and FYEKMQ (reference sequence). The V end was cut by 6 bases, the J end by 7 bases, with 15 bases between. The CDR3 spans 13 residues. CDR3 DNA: TGTGCCAGCAGGGATGCTAGGTACATTGGCTACACCTTC. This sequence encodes CASRDARYIGYTF.

The CDR3 bases are TGTGCCAGCTCACCGGGACAGGGTGGAAACACCATATATTTT. Residues: CASSPGQGGNTIYF. This chain uses TRBV18 with TRBJ1-3, with 9 bases aligning to TRBD1. CDR3 size: 14 residues. V dropped 3 bases and J dropped 3; count of bases not matched to a gene: 0. Germline V CDR1 and CDR2: KGHSH, LQKENI.

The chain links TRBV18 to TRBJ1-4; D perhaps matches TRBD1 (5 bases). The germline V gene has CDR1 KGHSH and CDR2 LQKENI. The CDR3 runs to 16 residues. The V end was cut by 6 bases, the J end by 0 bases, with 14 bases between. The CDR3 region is CASSQGVGPTNEKLFF. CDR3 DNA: TGTGCCAGCTCGCAAGGGGTCGGCCCAACTAATGAAAAACTGTTTTTT.

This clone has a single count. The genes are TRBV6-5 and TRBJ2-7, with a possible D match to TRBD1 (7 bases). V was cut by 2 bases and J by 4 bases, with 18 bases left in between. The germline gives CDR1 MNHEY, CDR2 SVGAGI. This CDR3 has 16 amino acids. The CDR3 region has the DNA TGTGCCAGCAGTTACCTCCAGGCGGAGGGGGCTTACGAGCAGTACTTC. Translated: CASSYLQAEGAYEQYF.

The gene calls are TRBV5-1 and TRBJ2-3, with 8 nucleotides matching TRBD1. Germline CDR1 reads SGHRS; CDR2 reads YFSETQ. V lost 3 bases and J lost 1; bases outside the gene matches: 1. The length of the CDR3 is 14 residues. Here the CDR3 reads CASSSGQGTDTQYF. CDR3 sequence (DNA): TGCGCCAGCAGCTCGGGACAGGGCACAGATACGCAGTATTTT.

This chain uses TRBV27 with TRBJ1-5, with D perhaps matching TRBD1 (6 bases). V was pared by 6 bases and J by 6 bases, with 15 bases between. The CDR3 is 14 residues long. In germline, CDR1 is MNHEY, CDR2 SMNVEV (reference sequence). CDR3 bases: TGTGCCAGCAGGGCTGATACAGGGCGTCAGCCCCAGCATTTT. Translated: CASRADTGRQPQHF.

CDR3: CASSDGWTRNTIYF. The CDR3 coding sequence is TGTGCCAGCAGTGACGGCTGGACTAGGAACACCATATATTTT. V usage is TRBV6-1 and J usage is TRBJ1-3; D is uncertain. The CDR3 is made up of 14 amino acids. From germline, CDR1 is MNHNS and CDR2 SASEGT. V dropped 3 bases and J dropped 7 bases, with 13 bases sitting between them.

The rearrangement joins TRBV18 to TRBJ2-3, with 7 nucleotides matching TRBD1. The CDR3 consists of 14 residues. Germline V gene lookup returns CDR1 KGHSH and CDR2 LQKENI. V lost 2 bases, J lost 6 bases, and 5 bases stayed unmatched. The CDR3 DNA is TGTGCCAGCTCACCAGACAGGGCAGGGGATACGCAGTATTTT. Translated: CASSPDRAGDTQYF.

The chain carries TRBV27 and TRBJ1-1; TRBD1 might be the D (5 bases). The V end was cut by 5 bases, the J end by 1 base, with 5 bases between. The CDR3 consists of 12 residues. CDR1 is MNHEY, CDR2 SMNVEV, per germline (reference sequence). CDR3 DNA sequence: TGTGCCAGCAGTAGGGGGAACACTGAAGCTTTCTTT. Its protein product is CASSRGNTEAFF.

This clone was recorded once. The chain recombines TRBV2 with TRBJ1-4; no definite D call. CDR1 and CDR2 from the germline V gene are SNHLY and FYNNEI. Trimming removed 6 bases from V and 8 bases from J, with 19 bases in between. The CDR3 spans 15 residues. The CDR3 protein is CASRNGGSVWEKLFF. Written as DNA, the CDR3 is TGTGCCAGCAGAAACGGCGGGAGCGTTTGGGAAAAACTGTTTTTT.

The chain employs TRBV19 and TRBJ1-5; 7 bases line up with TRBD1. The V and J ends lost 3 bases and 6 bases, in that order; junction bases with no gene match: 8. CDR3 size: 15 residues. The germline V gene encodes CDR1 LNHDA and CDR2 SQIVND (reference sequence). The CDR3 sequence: CASSMILQGGQPQHF. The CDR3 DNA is TGTGCCAGTAGTATGATATTGCAGGGGGGTCAGCCCCAGCATTTT.

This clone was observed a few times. CDR3 sequence reads: CASSFETGYNQPQHF. The DNA of the CDR3 is TGTGCCAGCAGCTTCGAGACAGGTTACAATCAGCCCCAGCATTTT. The J gene is TRBJ1-5, the V gene TRBV7-8; possible D gene TRBD1, 6 bases. Trimming removed 3 bases at V and 3 bases at J, with 12 bases between. Germline assignment: CDR1 SGHVS and CDR2 FQNEAQ. The CDR3 is 15 residues long.

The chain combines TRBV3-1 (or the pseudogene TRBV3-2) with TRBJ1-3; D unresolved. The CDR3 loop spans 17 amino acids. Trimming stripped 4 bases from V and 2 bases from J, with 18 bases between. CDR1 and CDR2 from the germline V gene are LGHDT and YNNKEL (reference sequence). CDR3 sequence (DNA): TGTGCCAGCAGCCCTTCACCAACGAGGACTCCTGGAAACACCATATATTTT. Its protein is CASSPSPTRTPGNTIYF.

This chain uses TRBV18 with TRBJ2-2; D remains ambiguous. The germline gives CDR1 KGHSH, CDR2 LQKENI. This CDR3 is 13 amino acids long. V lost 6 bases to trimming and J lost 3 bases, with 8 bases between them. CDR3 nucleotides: TGTGCCAGCTCGGCCGGGTACACCGGGGAGCTGTTTTTT. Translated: CASSAGYTGELFF.

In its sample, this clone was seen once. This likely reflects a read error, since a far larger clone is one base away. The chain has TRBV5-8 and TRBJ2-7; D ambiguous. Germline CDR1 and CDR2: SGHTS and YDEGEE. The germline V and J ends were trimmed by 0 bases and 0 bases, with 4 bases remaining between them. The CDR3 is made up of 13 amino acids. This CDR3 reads CASSLDNSYEQYF. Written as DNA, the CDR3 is TGTGCCAGCAGCTTGGACAACTCCTACGAGCAGTACTTC.

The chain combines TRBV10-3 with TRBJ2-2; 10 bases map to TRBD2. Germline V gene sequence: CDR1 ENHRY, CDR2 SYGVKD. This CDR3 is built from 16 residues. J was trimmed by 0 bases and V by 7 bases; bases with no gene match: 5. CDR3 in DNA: TGTGCCATCACTTCTAGCGGGGGTACGAACACCGGGGAGCTGTTTTTT. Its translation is CAITSSGGTNTGELFF.

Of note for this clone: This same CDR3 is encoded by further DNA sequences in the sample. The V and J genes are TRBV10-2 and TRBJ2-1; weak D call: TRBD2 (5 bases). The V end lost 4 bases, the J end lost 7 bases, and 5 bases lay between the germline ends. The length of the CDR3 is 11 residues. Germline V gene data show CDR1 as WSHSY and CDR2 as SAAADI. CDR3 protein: CASSGGNEQFF. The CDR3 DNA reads TGCGCCAGCAGTGGAGGGAATGAGCAGTTCTTC.

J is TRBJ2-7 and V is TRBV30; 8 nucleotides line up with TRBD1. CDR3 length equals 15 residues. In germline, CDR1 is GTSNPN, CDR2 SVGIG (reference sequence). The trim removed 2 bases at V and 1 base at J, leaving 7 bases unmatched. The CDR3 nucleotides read TGTGCCTGGAGTATCCTGTGGGACAGGTCCTACGAGCAGTACTTC. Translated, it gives CAWSILWDRSYEQYF.

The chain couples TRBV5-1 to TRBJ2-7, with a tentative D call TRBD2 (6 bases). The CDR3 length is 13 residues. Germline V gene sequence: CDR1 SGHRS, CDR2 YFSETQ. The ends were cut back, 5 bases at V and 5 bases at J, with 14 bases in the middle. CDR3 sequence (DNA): TGCGCCAGCAGTATCCGTGGAGGGCACGAGCAGTACTTC. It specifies CASSIRGGHEQYF. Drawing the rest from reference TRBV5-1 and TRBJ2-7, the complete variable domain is KAGVTQTPRYLIKTRGQQVTLSCSPISGHRSVSWYQQTPGQGLQFLFEYFSETQRNKGNFPGRFSGRQFSNSRSEMNVSTLELGDSALYLCASSIRGGHEQYFGPGTRLTVT.

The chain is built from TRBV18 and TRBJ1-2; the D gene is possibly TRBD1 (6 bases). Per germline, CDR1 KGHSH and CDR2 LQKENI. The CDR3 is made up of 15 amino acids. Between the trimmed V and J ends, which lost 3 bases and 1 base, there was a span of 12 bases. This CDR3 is CASSPGAGVNYGYTF. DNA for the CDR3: TGTGCCAGCTCACCCGGGGCAGGGGTTAACTATGGCTACACCTTC. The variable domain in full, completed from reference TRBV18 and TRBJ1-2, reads NAGVMQNPRHLVRRRGQEARLRCSPMKGHSHVYWYRQLPEEGLKFMVYLQKENIIDESGMPKERFSAEFPKEGPSILRIQQVVRGDSAAYFCASSPGAGVNYGYTFGSGTRLTVV.

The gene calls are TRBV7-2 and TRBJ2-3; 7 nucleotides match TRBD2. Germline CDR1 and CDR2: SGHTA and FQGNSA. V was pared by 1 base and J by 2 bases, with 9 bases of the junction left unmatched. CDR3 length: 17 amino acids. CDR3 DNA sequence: TGTGCCAGCAGCTTAGGGCAGCGGGGTGCAGCCACAGATACGCAGTATTTT. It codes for CASSLGQRGAATDTQYF. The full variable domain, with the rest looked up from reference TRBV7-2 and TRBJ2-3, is GAGVSQSPSNKVTEKGKDVELRCDPISGHTALYWYRQSLGQGLEFLIYFQGNSAPDKSGLPSDRFSAERTGGSVSTLTIQRTQQEDSAVYLCASSLGQRGAATDTQYFGPGTRLTVL.

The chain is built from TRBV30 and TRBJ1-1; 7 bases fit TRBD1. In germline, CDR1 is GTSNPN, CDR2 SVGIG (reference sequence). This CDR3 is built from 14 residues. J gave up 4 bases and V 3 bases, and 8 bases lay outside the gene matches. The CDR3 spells CAWSQGEVGTEAFF. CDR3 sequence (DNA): TGTGCCTGGAGCCAGGGGGAGGTCGGCACTGAAGCTTTCTTT.

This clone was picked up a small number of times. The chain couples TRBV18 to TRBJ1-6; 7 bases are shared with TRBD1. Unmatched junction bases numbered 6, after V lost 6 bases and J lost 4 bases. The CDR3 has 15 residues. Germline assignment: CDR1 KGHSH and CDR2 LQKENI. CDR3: CASSSGTDYNSPLHF. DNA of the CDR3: TGTGCCAGCTCCTCCGGGACAGATTATAATTCACCCCTCCACTTT.